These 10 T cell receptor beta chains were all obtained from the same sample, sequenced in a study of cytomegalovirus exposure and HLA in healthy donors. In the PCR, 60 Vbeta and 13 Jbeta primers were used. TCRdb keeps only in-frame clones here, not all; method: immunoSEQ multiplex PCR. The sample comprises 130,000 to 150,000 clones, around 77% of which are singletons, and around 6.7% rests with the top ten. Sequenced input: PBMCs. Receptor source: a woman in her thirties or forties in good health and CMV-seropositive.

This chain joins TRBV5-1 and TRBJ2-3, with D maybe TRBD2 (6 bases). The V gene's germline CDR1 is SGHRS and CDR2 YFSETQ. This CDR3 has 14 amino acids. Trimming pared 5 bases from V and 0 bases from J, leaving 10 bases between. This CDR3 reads CASRNAGSTDTQYF. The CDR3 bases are TGCGCCAGCAGAAACGCGGGGAGCACAGATACGCAGTATTTT.

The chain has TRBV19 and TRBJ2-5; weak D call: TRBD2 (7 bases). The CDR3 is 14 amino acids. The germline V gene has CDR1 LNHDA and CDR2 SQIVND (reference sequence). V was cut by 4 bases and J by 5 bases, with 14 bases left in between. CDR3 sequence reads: CASSRRGPMETQYF. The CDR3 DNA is TGTGCCAGTAGTAGGCGGGGGCCGATGGAGACCCAGTACTTC.

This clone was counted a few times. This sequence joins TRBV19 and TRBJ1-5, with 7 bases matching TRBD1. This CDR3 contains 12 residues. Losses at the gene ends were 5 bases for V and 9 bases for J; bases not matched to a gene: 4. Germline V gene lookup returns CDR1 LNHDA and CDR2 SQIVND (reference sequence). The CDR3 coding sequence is TGTGCCAGTAGTGCAGGGGGGATGCCCCAGCATTTT. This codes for CASSAGGMPQHF.

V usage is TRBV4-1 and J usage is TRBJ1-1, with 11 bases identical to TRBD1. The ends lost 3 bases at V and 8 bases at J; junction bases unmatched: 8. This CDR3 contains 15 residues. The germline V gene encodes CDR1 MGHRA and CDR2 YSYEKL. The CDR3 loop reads CASSHLPGQGGEAFF. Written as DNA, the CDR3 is TGCGCCAGCAGCCATCTTCCGGGACAGGGGGGGGAAGCTTTCTTT.

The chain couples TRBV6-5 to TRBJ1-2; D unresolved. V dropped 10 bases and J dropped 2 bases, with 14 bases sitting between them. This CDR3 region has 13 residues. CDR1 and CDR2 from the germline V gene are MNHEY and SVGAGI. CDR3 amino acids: CATWTGRNYGYTF. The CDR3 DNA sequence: TGTGCCACCTGGACCGGGAGGAACTATGGCTACACCTTC.

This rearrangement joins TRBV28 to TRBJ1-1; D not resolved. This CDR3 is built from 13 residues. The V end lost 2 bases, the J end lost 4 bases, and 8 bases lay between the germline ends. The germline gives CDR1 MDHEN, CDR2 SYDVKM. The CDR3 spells CASSLVSLTEAFF. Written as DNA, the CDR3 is TGTGCCAGCAGTTTAGTCTCCCTCACTGAAGCTTTCTTT.

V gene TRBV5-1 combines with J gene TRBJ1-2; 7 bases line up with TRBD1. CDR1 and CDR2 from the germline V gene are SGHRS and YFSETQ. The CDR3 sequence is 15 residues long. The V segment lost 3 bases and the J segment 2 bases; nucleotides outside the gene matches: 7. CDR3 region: CASSWTPGQNYGYTF. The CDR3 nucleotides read TGCGCCAGCAGCTGGACCCCGGGACAGAACTATGGCTACACCTTC.

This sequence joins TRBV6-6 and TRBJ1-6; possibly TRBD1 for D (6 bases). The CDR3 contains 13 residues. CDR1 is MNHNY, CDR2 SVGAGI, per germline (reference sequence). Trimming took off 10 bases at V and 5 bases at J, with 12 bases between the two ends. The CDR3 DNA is TGTGCCACTAATACAGGGCATAATTCACCCCTCCACTTT. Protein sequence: CATNTGHNSPLHF.

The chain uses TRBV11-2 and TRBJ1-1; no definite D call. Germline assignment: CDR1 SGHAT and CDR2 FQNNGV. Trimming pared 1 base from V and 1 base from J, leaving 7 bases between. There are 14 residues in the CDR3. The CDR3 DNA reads TGTGCCAGCAGCTTAGGGGCAGCGAACACTGAAGCTTTCTTT. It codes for CASSLGAANTEAFF.

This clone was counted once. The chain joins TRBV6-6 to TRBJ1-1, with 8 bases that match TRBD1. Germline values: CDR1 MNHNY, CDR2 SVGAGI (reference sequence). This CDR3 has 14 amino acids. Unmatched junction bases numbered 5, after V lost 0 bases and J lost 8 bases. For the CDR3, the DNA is TGTGCCAGCAGTTACTCAGGACAGGGCTCGGAAGCTTTCTTT. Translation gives CASSYSGQGSEAFF.